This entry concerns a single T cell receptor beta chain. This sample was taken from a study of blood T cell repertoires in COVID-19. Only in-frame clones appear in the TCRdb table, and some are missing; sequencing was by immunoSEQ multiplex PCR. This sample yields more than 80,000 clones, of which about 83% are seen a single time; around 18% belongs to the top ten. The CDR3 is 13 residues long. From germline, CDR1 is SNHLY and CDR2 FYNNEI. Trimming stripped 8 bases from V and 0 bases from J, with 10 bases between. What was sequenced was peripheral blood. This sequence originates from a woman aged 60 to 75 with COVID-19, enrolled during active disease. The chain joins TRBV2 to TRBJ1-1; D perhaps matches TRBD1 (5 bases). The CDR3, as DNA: TGTGCCAGCTCGGCGGACATGAACACTGAAGCTTTCTTT. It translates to CASSADMNTEAFF. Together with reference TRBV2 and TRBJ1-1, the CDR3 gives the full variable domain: EPEVTQTPSHQVTQMGQEVILRCVPISNHLYFYWYRQILGQKVEFLVSFYNNEISEKSEIFDDQFSVERPDGSNFTLKIRSTKLEDSAMYFCASSADMNTEAFFGQGTRLTVV.